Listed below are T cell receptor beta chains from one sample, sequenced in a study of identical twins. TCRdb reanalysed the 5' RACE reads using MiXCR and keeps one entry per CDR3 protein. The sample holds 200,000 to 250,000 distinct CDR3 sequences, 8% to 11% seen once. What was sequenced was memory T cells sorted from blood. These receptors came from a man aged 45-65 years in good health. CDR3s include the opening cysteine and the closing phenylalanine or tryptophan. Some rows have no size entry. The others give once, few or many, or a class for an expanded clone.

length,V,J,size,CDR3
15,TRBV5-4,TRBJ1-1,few,CASSRDSGSLAEAFF
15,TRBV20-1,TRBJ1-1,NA,CSARDYRAHNTEAFF
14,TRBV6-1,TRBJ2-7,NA,CASSPGRGPSEQYF
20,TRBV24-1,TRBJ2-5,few,CATSDRLWDSGGGTRETQYF
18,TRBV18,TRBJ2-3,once,CASSPTSGSLFSTDTQYF
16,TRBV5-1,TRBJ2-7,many,CASSLEEQGLHYEQYF
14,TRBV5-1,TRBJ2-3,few,CASSWDQTTDTQYF
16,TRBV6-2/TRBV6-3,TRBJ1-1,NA,CASSYSTGRGHTEAFF
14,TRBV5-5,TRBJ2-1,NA,CASSWRPSAYEQFF
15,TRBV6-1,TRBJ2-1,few,CASSVGDRDIREQFF